This record looks at one TCR beta chain sequence and its context. Its antigen target is currently unknown. A read error may produce the germline difference seen at one junction end. This record belongs to a study of OX40 agonist ivuxolimab in advanced cancers. Regarding the research as a whole: The costimulatory receptor OX40 (CD134) was targeted by ivuxolimab, a fully human IgG2 agonistic monoclonal antibody. Intravenous ivuxolimab was administered to patients every 2 weeks at six dose levels: 0.01, 0.1, 0.3, 1.5, 3 and 10 mg/kg. Of the 50 or so patients in dose escalation, 19 had hepatocellular carcinoma, some 15 had melanoma, 9 had renal cell carcinoma and 9 had head and neck cancer. Three dose-escalation patients achieved partial responses, one with hepatocellular carcinoma and two with cutaneous melanoma. Peripheral TCRbeta sequencing aimed to test whether ivuxolimab altered TCR sequence diversity and caused clonal T-cell expansion. In the dose-escalation cohort, 70% to 85% of patients were male, and the mean age was 60 years with a range of about 20 to 80. The monotherapy dose-escalation portion (N of about 47 patients) of the phase I ivuxolimab trial is reported in the paper. Patients were allowed to have had prior anti-PD-1, anti-PD-L1 or anti-CTLA-4 therapy, and more than 35% of the dose-escalation patients had been treated with checkpoint inhibitors. Study-wide conclusions, independent of this receptor: After ivuxolimab, more expanded clones were found on average in CD8+ T cells than in CD4+ T cells. At doses from 0.1 to 3.0 mg/kg, clonal expansion was seen in both CD4+ and CD8+ blood T cells between baseline and week 6. Partial responders in the 0.1-3.0 mg/kg groups had among the lowest normalized peripheral clonal expansion, especially among CD8+ T cells. Low levels of normalized T-cell clonal expansion were also seen in some nonresponding patients. The antigen specificity of the peripheral T cells that underwent clonal expansion was not determined.

For sequencing of the TCRbeta CDR3 region, genomic DNA was extracted from the sorted cells. The immunoSEQ Assay was used to sequence the TCRbeta CDR3 regions. TCRdb took over this immuneACCESS table, retaining in-frame rearrangements with V and J assigned. Such tables are incomplete; in checked studies, under half of the missing clones stem from an unresolved V gene, and the remainder is unexplained. Here the sample has 76,000 or so clones; roughly 86% occur a single time. Around 0.78% of the sample is held by the ten biggest clonotypes. Its CDR3 holds 11 amino acids, cysteine through phenylalanine. Only the CDR3 portion is preserved as DNA: 33 bases, with reading frame beginning at the first base. In the germline V gene (reference sequence), CDR1 corresponds to SGHKS and CDR2 to YYEKEE. Patients with autoimmune disease history or receiving systemic immunosuppression were excluded from the trial. Peripheral blood for TCR sequencing was collected from all dose cohorts at baseline, on cycle 4 day 1, and on cycle 7 day 1. Samples were obtained from an open-label, multicenter, first-in-human phase I dose-escalation trial of ivuxolimab. Adults with locally advanced or metastatic melanoma, renal cell, hepatocellular, or head and neck squamous cell carcinoma were enrolled in the trial. Before TCR sequencing, CD4+ T cells and CD8+ T cells from peripheral blood were sorted into separate populations.

This receptor was identified in an adult with an advanced solid tumor such as melanoma, head and neck, liver or kidney cancer. The sequencing here drew on CD4+ or CD8+ T cells sorted from blood, taken in a trial of the OX40 agonist ivuxolimab. The chain is encoded by TRBV5-5 joined to TRBJ2-7; no D segment can be confidently identified. The nucleotide sequence is TGTGCCGGCAGCTACGGCTACGAGCAGTACTTC. Translation gives CAGSYGYEQYF. The variable domain in full, with residues beyond the CDR3 obtained from the reference TRBV5-5 and TRBJ2-7 genes, is DAGVTQSPTHLIKTRGQQVTLRCSPISGHKSVSWYQQVLGQGPQFIFQYYEKEERGRGNFPDRFSARQFPNYSSELNVNALLLGDSALYLCAGSYGYEQYFGPGTRLTVT.